This TCR beta chain originates from a study of multiple sclerosis patients with progressive multifocal leukoencephalopathy. This clone was recorded once. As for time point: time of PML onset. Some clones are missing from TCRdb's copy, which holds only in-frame ones; the method was immunoSEQ multiplex PCR. The repertoire includes under 35,000 clones, roughly 90% of them detected once, and 5.7% sits in the top ten. The sequence came from a woman in her 40s with progressive multifocal leukoencephalopathy. The sequences come from PBMCs, collected from a patient treated with natalizumab.

CDR3 nucleotides: TGTGCCAGCAGCTTATGGGGGACCAATAATCAGCCCCAGCATTTT. It specifies CASSLWGTNNQPQHF. The chain uses TRBV7-2 and TRBJ1-5; D is possibly TRBD1 (5 bases). The CDR3 covers 15 residues. V lost 2 bases and J 4 bases, leaving 12 bases between the germline ends. Per germline, CDR1 SGHTA and CDR2 FQGNSA.